The sample holds many counts of the clone carrying this T cell receptor beta chain. The sample's time point: patch test 1, 2 weeks after DPC sensitization. Treatment meaning: therapeutic diphenylcyclopropenone sensitization with weekly scalp DPC. This specimen belongs to a study of human T cells and chemical hapten exposure. Each CDR3 protein gets one entry after TCRdb re-called the RACE reads with MiXCR. The sample holds approximately 340,000 distinct CDR3 sequences, under 9% seen once. Germline V CDR1 and CDR2: SGHTA, FQGNSA. V was pared by 2 bases and J by 7 bases, with 9 bases between. The CDR3 consists of 14 residues.

This sequence joins TRBV7-2 and TRBJ1-6; D ambiguous. The source is a woman aged 18-35 years with alopecia areata. Some clones in this sample may be carry-over from other donors' samples. Here the sequenced sample was whole blood, taken in connection with sensitization to the hapten diphenylcyclopropenone (DPC). The CDR3 here is CASSLMQTNSPLHF. The CDR3 coding sequence is TGTGCCAGCAGCTTAATGCAGACGAATTCACCCCTCCACTTT.